The present TCR beta chain was sequenced within a study of blood T cells in healthy people across ages. The CDR3 runs 13 residues. The V and J ends lost 6 bases and 2 bases respectively, with 14 bases between them. CDR1 is SQVTM, CDR2 ANQGSEA, per germline. For the second PCR, which ran for 7 to 11 cycles, a sample-barcoded 5' primer and a J-beta primer mix were used. TCRdb passed the 5' RACE reads through MiXCR, listing each CDR3 protein once. The sample lists 600,000 to 850,000 distinct CDR3 sequences, approximately 25% occurring once. These same records also appear under a second study, on T cells of mothers and their children.

Sequenced: blood. This clonotype was sampled from a boy between 10 and 17 years old in good health. The chain recombines TRBV29-1 with TRBJ2-7; a weak D match, TRBD1 (5 bases). The CDR3 here is CSVSTDSPYEQYF. The DNA of the CDR3 is TGCAGCGTAAGCACCGACAGTCCCTACGAGCAGTACTTC.